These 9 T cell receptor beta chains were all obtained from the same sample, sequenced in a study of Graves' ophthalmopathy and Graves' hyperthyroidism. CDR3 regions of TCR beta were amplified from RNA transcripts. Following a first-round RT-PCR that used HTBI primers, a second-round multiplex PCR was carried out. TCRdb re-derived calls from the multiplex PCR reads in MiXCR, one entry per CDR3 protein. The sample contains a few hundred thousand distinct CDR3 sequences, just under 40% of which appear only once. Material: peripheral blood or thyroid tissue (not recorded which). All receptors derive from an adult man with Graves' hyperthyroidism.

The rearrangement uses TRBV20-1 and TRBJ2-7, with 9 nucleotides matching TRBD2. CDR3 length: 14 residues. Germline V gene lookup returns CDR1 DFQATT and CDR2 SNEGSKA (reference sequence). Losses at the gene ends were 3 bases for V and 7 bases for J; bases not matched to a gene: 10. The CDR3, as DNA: TGCAGTGCTAGGGGCGGGGGGGCAGTCGATGAGCAGTACTTC. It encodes CSARGGGAVDEQYF.

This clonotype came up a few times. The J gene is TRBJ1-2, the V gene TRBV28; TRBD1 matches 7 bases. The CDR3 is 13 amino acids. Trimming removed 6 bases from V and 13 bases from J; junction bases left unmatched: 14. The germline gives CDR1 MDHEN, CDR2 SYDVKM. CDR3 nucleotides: TGTGCCAGCAGAGGACCGGGACAGCGCGGCCCCACCTTC. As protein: CASRGPGQRGPTF.

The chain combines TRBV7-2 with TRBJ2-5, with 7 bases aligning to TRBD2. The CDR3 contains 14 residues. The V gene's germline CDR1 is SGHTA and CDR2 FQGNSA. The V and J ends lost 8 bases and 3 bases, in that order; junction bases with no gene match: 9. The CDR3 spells CASQDPGLEETQYF. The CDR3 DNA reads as TGTGCCAGCCAAGATCCAGGACTAGAAGAGACCCAGTACTTC.

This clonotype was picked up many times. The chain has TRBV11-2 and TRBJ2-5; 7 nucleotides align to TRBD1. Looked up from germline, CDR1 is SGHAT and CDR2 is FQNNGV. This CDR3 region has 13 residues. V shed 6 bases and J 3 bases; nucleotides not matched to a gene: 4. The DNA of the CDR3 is TGTGCCAGCAGATTTACAGGGGAAGAGACCCAGTACTTC. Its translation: CASRFTGEETQYF.

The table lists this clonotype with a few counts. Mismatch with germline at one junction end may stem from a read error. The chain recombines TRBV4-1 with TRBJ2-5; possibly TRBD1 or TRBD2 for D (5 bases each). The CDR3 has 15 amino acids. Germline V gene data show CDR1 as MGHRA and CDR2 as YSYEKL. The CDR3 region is CASSQEKDLRDQFSF. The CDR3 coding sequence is TGCGCCAGCAGCCAAGAAAAGGACCTCCGGGACCAATTCTCCTTC.

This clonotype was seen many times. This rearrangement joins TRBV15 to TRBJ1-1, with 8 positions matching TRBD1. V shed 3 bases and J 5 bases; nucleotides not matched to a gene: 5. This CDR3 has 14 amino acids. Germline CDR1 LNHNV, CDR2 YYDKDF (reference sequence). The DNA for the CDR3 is TGTGCCACCAGCAGGGACAGGGTTGAGACTGAAGCTTTCTTT. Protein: CATSRDRVETEAFF.

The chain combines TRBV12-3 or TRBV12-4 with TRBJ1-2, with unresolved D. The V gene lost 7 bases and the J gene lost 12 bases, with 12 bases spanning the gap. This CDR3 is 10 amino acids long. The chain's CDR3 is CASTVSGNTF. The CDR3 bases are TGTGCCAGCACCGTTAGCGGGAACACCTTC.

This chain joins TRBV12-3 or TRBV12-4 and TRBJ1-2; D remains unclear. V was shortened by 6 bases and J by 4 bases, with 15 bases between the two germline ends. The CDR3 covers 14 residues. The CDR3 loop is CASSTAGSVYGYTF. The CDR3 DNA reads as TGTGCCAGCAGCACCGCCGGGTCAGTCTATGGCTACACCTTC.

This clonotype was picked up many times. This chain's CDR3 is CASSLTGGSGYEQYF. In DNA form, the CDR3 reads TGTGCCAGCAGCCTCACCGGGGGGTCCGGCTACGAGCAGTACTTC. The chain has TRBV7-2 and TRBJ2-7, with TRBD2 matching 7 bases. There are 15 residues in the CDR3. CDR1 is SGHTA, CDR2 FQGNSA, per germline. V trimming: 5 bases; J trimming: 3 bases; junction bases outside the gene matches: 10. The whole variable domain, filled in from reference TRBV7-2 and TRBJ2-7, reads GAGVSQSPSNKVTEKGKDVELRCDPISGHTALYWYRQSLGQGLEFLIYFQGNSAPDKSGLPSDRFSAERTGGSVSTLTIQRTQQEDSAVYLCASSLTGGSGYEQYFGPGTRLTVT.